This T cell receptor beta chain derives from a study of blood T cells in healthy people across ages. Notes on the study in general: Without sorted subsets, naive and antigen-experienced compartments could not be conclusively compared.

Germline lookup yields CDR1 LGHDT and CDR2 YNNKEL (reference sequence). The CDR3 spans 12 residues. The V gene lost 3 bases and the J gene lost 4 bases, with 7 bases spanning the gap. For the second PCR, which ran for 7 to 11 cycles, a sample-barcoded 5' primer and a J-beta primer mix were used. Template switching added a 12-random-nucleotide identifier to every cDNA molecule. TCRdb reprocessed the 5' RACE reads via MiXCR and lists one record per CDR3 protein. Here the sample spans hundreds of thousands of distinct CDR3 sequences, around half being singletons. Russia was home to the donors, healthy Caucasian individuals aged about 6 to 90. This clonotype has only a few counts. No antigen is known for it.

This clonotype originated in a woman aged 55-70 years in good health. The source material was blood. V is TRBV3-1 and J is TRBJ2-7; no firm D call. CDR3 in amino acids: CASSQQEYEQYF. The DNA for the CDR3 is TGTGCCAGCAGCCAGCAGGAGTACGAGCAGTACTTC.